The entry below gives a single T cell receptor (beta chain) sequence along with its context. Its antigen is currently unknown. The CDR3 has 14 residues. TCRdb's copy holds only in-frame clones and misses some; the assay was immunoSEQ multiplex PCR. The repertoire has around 36,000 clones, 75% to 90% of them found once; the top ten carry roughly 9%. This entry comes from a study of PD-1 blockade in classical Hodgkin lymphoma. Study-level results: Newly diagnosed patients were reported to start with lower TCR diversity than healthy donors.

Brentuximab vedotin exposure varied among the patients, all of whom had relapsed after autologous stem cell transplantation. Complete response, partial response or progressive disease were the best responses. The sequence was obtained from a human donor with classical Hodgkin lymphoma. The chain uses TRBV12-2 and TRBJ1-1. TRBV12-2 is tagged as a pseudogene. The sequencing here drew on peripheral blood mononuclear cells (PBMCs), taken at baseline. The CDR3 DNA reads TGTGCAAGTCGCTCAGTACCCCCGCGGACTGAAGCTTTCTTT. Protein sequence: CASRSVPPRTEAFF.